The 21 T cell receptor beta chains below come from one sample, sequenced in a study of T cell responses to AZD1222 COVID-19 vaccine. Sequencing used immunoSEQ multiplex PCR; TCRdb keeps in-frame clones, though not all of them. The table records 140,000 to 150,000 clones, around 93% of them present only once. The sequences come from peripheral blood, collected on day 0 of AZD1222 vaccination. These receptor sequences come from an adult in good health.

This clone was seen just once. V usage is TRBV11-2 and J usage is TRBJ2-7; 7 bases are a match to TRBD1. Germline V gene lookup returns CDR1 SGHAT and CDR2 FQNNGV. Trimming removed 2 bases from V and 6 bases from J; junction bases left unmatched: 7. This CDR3 has 14 residues. Written as DNA, the CDR3 is TGTGCCAGCAGCTTAAGGACAGGTCTTGGCGAGCAGTACTTC. Translated, it gives CASSLRTGLGEQYF.

This clone appeared a single time. The V and J genes are TRBV3-1 (or the pseudogene TRBV3-2) and TRBJ1-5; 7 nucleotides align to TRBD1. The CDR3 has 15 residues. Trimming took 3 bases from V and 5 from J; bases not matched to a gene: 7. Germline-derived CDR1 and CDR2 are LGHDT and YNNKEL (reference sequence). CDR3 region: CASSQRGQEDQPQHF. The CDR3 DNA is TGTGCCAGCAGCCAGAGGGGGCAGGAGGATCAGCCCCAGCATTTT.

J is TRBJ2-7 and V is TRBV27, with 11 nucleotides matching TRBD2. This CDR3 region has 14 residues. Germline V gene data show CDR1 as MNHEY and CDR2 as SMNVEV (reference sequence). After removal of 5 bases from V and 3 bases from J, the junction contained 3 bases not matched to a gene. The CDR3: CASSRGLADYEQYF. For the CDR3, the DNA is TGTGCCAGCAGTCGGGGACTAGCGGACTACGAGCAGTACTTC.

The V gene is TRBV7-9, the J gene TRBJ2-5; tentatively, D is TRBD1 (5 bases). Germline lookup yields CDR1 SEHNR and CDR2 FQNEAQ (reference sequence). Trimming cost V 6 bases and J 0 bases, with 20 bases left between them. The CDR3 consists of 17 residues. Here the CDR3 reads CASRRPTDDRNQETQYF. The CDR3 coding sequence is TGTGCCAGCAGGAGGCCCACCGACGACAGAAACCAAGAGACCCAGTACTTC.

V gene TRBV7-2 combines with J gene TRBJ1-2; tentatively, D is TRBD1 (5 bases). Between the trimmed V and J ends, which lost 3 bases and 2 bases, there was a span of 10 bases. This CDR3 is built from 14 residues. Germline CDR1 reads SGHTA; CDR2 reads FQGNSA. CDR3 DNA sequence: TGTGCCAGCAGCTTTACACAGGAGAACTATGGCTACACCTTC. Translated, it gives CASSFTQENYGYTF. The full variable domain, its missing parts supplied by reference TRBV7-2 and TRBJ1-2, is GAGVSQSPSNKVTEKGKDVELRCDPISGHTALYWYRQSLGQGLEFLIYFQGNSAPDKSGLPSDRFSAERTGGSVSTLTIQRTQQEDSAVYLCASSFTQENYGYTFGSGTRLTVV.

This clone appeared a single time. This chain connects TRBV7-2 to TRBJ1-5, with no clear D. Germline V CDR1 and CDR2: SGHTA, FQGNSA. V lost 1 base and J lost 9, with 13 bases in between. The CDR3 runs to 14 residues. The CDR3 DNA is TGTGCCAGCAGCTTAGATCTGGGGTTGCCGCCCCAGCATTTT. It translates to CASSLDLGLPPQHF.

V gene TRBV4-1 combines with J gene TRBJ2-1; TRBD1 or TRBD2 may be the D gene (5 bases each). The CDR3 runs 15 residues. Trimming pared 1 base from V and 3 bases from J, leaving 10 bases between. The germline gives CDR1 MGHRA, CDR2 YSYEKL. This chain's CDR3 is CASSQAGTLYNEQFF. The CDR3 bases are TGCGCCAGCAGCCAAGCCGGGACCCTCTACAATGAGCAGTTCTTC.

This chain joins TRBV14 and TRBJ1-1, with 12 bases identical to TRBD1. The CDR3 loop spans 17 amino acids. V shed 3 bases, J shed 7 bases, and the junction held 12 bases outside the gene matches. Germline V gives CDR1 SGHDN, CDR2 FVKESK. The CDR3 reads CASSQTGTGGWYNEAFF. The CDR3 nucleotides are TGTGCCAGCAGCCAGACCGGGACAGGGGGCTGGTATAATGAAGCTTTCTTT.

CDR3 DNA: TGTGCCAGAAGCTTGATTAGGGGGCCGTACCAAGAGACCCAGTACTTC. This translates into CARSLIRGPYQETQYF. The rearrangement uses TRBV5-3 and TRBJ2-5, with 7 bases identical to TRBD1. TRBV5-3 carries the ORF label, with uncertain function. After removal of 1 base from V and 0 bases from J, the junction contained 6 bases not matched to a gene. The CDR3 has 16 residues.

The chain uses TRBV2 and TRBJ2-1; 11 positions agree with TRBD2. With 10 bases clipped from V and 1 base from J, the junction kept 6 bases outside the gene matches. This CDR3 has 15 residues. Germline V gene data show CDR1 as SNHLY and CDR2 as FYNNEI. The DNA for the CDR3 is TGTGCCACCCGGACTAGCGGGTCTTCCTACAATGAGCAGTTCTTC. Its protein product is CATRTSGSSYNEQFF.

This chain connects TRBV6-5 to TRBJ1-6; D is undetermined. This CDR3 region has 14 residues. The V end was cut by 6 bases, the J end by 0 bases, with 6 bases between. The germline CDR1 and CDR2 sequences are MNHEY and SVGAGI. The DNA of the CDR3 is TGTGCCAGCAGGAGGGACTCCTATAATTCACCCCTCCACTTT. It encodes CASRRDSYNSPLHF.

The gene calls are TRBV9 and TRBJ2-3, with D perhaps being TRBD1 or TRBD2 (5 bases each). Germline values: CDR1 SGDLS, CDR2 YYNGEE. The CDR3 spans 12 residues. Trimming pared 3 bases from V and 4 bases from J, leaving 6 bases between. CDR3 sequence reads: CASSGGADTQYF. CDR3 DNA sequence: TGTGCCAGCAGCGGAGGGGCAGATACGCAGTATTTT.

The J gene is TRBJ1-5, the V gene TRBV2, with a weak D call TRBD1 (5 bases). Trimming shortened V by 2 bases and J by 0 bases, and 14 bases separated the two germline ends. The germline V gene has CDR1 SNHLY and CDR2 FYNNEI. This CDR3 contains 17 residues. CDR3 coding DNA: TGTGCCAGCAGTGAATTATGGGGGAGCCATAGCAATCAGCCCCAGCATTTT. The encoded protein is CASSELWGSHSNQPQHF.

The V call is TRBV3-1 (or the pseudogene TRBV3-2), the J call TRBJ1-2; D not certain. Trimming pared 1 base from V and 1 base from J, leaving 13 bases between. CDR3 length: 16 amino acids. Germline V CDR1 and CDR2: LGHDT, YNNKEL (reference sequence). The CDR3, as DNA: TGTGCCAGCAGCCAAGTTAAGGGTCGGATTAACTATGGCTACACCTTC. The encoded protein is CASSQVKGRINYGYTF.

The chain joins TRBV7-3 to TRBJ1-2; no clear D. From germline, CDR1 is SGHTA and CDR2 FQGTGA. The CDR3 contains 13 residues. V was shortened by 4 bases and J by 0 bases, with 6 bases between the two germline ends. This chain's CDR3 is CASSSSANYGYTF. Written as DNA, the CDR3 is TGTGCCAGCAGCTCAAGTGCTAACTATGGCTACACCTTC.

The chain couples TRBV6-5 to TRBJ1-1; D is possibly TRBD1 (5 bases). With 7 bases removed from V and 1 base from J, the gap between germline ends came to 16 bases. The germline gives CDR1 MNHEY, CDR2 SVGAGI. The CDR3 is made up of 15 amino acids. CDR3 protein: CASKEGYRANTEAFF. CDR3 DNA sequence: TGTGCCAGCAAGGAGGGGTACAGAGCGAACACTGAAGCTTTCTTT.

The chain couples TRBV6-6 to TRBJ1-2; D gene ambiguous. The CDR3 contains 13 residues. V was shortened by 0 bases and J by 5 bases, with 7 bases between the two germline ends. Germline V CDR1 and CDR2: MNHNY, SVGAGI (reference sequence). The CDR3 region has the DNA TGTGCCAGCAGTTACTCGAAAGAGTATGGCTACACCTTC. Translated: CASSYSKEYGYTF.

Here the CDR3 DNA reads TGTGCCAGCAGCTTGCAGGGTTCCTATAATTCACCCCTCCACTTT. Translating gives CASSLQGSYNSPLHF. V is TRBV7-2 and J is TRBJ1-6; tentative D call: TRBD1 (5 bases). Trimming shortened V by 3 bases and J by 1 base, and 7 bases separated the two germline ends. The germline V gene encodes CDR1 SGHTA and CDR2 FQGNSA. The CDR3 length is 15 residues.

This clone was found once. This rearrangement joins TRBV5-8 to TRBJ2-2, with a weak D call TRBD1 (5 bases). Germline CDR1 reads SGHTS; CDR2 reads YDEGEE. V was trimmed by 4 bases and J by 0 bases, leaving 16 bases between them. This CDR3 spans 17 amino acids. CDR3 protein: CASSQNKGFANTGELFF. The DNA for the CDR3 is TGTGCCAGCAGCCAAAATAAGGGGTTCGCGAACACCGGGGAGCTGTTTTTT.

The rearrangement links TRBV10-3 to TRBJ2-7; D is uncertain. Germline-derived CDR1 and CDR2 are ENHRY and SYGVKD. CDR3 length equals 13 residues. With 2 bases removed from V and 1 base from J, the gap between germline ends came to 6 bases. CDR3 in DNA: TGTGCCATCAGTGAGGCCCAGTCCTACGAGCAGTACTTC. Translated: CAISEAQSYEQYF.

The J gene is TRBJ2-7, the V gene TRBV10-2, with D tentatively TRBD2 (5 bases). CDR3 length: 13 residues. Trimming left V 4 bases short and J 4 bases short, with 11 bases between. The germline V gene encodes CDR1 WSHSY and CDR2 SAAADI. The CDR3 nucleotides are TGCGCCAGCAGTGCGAGGGAGAGATACGAGCAGTACTTC. Amino acids: CASSARERYEQYF.